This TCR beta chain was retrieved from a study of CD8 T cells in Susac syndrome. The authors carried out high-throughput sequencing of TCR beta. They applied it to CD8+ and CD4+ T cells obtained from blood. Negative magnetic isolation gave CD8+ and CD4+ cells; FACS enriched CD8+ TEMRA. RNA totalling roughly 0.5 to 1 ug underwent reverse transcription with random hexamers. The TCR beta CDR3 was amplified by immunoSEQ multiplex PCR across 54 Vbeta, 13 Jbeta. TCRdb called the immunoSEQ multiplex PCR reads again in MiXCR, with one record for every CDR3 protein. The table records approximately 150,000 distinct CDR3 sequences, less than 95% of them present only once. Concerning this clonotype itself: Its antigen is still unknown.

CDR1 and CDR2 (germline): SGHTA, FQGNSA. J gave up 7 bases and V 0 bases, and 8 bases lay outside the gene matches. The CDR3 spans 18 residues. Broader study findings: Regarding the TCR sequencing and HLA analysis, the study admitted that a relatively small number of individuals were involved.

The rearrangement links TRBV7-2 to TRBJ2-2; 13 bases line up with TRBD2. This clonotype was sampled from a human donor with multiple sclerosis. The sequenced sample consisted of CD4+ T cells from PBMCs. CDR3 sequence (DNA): TGTGCCAGCAGCTTAGCGCGGACTAGCGGGAGTAGGGTCGGGGAGCTGTTTTTT. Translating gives CASSLARTSGSRVGELFF.